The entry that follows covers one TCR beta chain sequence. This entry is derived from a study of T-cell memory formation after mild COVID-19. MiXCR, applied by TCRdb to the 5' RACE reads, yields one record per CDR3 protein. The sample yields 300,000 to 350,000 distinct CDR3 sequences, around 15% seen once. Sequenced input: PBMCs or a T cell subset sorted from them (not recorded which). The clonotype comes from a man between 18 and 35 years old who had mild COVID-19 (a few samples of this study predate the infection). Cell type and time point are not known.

This CDR3 reads CAISDFEETQYF. CDR3 sequence (DNA): TGTGCCATCAGTGATTTTGAAGAGACCCAGTACTTC. The chain is built from TRBV10-3 and TRBJ2-5, with D hard to call. Trimming took off 3 bases at V and 3 bases at J, with 5 bases between the two ends. The V gene's germline CDR1 is ENHRY and CDR2 SYGVKD. This CDR3 has 12 residues.